This TCR beta chain comes out of a study of T cells in women clearing cervical HPV infection. Looking at the study overall: With HLA typing for only a few women, HLA confounding remains possible. Overall study results and limits: Timing of associations relative to infection is unclear; T-cell subsets were not isolated.

The assay was immunoSEQ multiplex PCR, and TCRdb's table has in-frame clones only and misses some. This table holds about 40,000 clones. All donors had a single incident cervical HPV16 infection, not prevalent. CDR1 is SGHRS, CDR2 YFSETQ, per germline. This CDR3 is built from 15 residues. V was clipped by 4 bases and J by 3 bases, with 14 bases between them. On this clone: Antigen: not known. The DNA ends 3 residues before the CDR3 does, and the rest of the CDR3 is filled in from the germline J gene. Other nucleotide sequences in the sample specify the same CDR3.

This clonotype was obtained from a woman aged 18 to 75 with a cervical HPV16 infection that either progressed to CIN3+ or cleared (not recorded which). The rearrangement links TRBV5-1 to TRBJ1-3; TRBD1 might be the D (6 bases). The sample consisted of blood buffy coat. The CDR3 spells CASSPRGLDGNTIYF. CDR3 DNA, as far as it was read: TGCGCCAGCAGCCCGAGGGGGTTGGATGGAAACACC.